One sample yielded the 13 T cell receptor beta chains listed below, sequenced in a study of Graves' ophthalmopathy and Graves' hyperthyroidism. Using RNA transcripts, the TCR beta CDR3 regions were amplified. HTBI-primed RT-PCR formed the first round, and a multiplex PCR formed the second. TCRdb reanalysed the multiplex PCR reads using MiXCR and keeps one entry per CDR3 protein. Seen here are about 620,000 distinct CDR3 sequences, about 20% observed once, and the top ten hold around 6.9%. Input material: peripheral blood. These receptors came from a woman aged 18 to 35 with stable Graves' hyperthyroidism. Some clones in this sample may be carry-over from other donors' samples.

This clonotype turned up a few times. At one end the junction does not follow the germline gene, possibly because of a read error. The rearrangement joins TRBV2 to TRBJ2-5, with 8 positions matching TRBD2. Germline lookup yields CDR1 SNHLY and CDR2 FYNNEI. CDR3 length: 14 residues. The CDR3 nucleotides read TGTGCCAGCAGCGAAGAAGCGGGAGCTCCGACCCAGTACTTC. Protein: CASSEEAGAPTQYF.

This clonotype was recorded a few times. V gene TRBV12-3 or TRBV12-4 combines with J gene TRBJ2-7; D is perhaps TRBD1 or TRBD2 (5 bases each). The V end was cut by 8 bases, the J end by 12 bases, with 20 bases between. The CDR3 has 12 amino acids. The CDR3: CASSPVWGLGYF. The CDR3 DNA reads TGTGCCAGCTCACCGGTTTGGGGGTTGGGGTACTTC.

This clonotype has a count of ten or more. V and J are TRBV6-1 and TRBJ2-5; 7 nucleotides match TRBD2. Germline-derived CDR1 and CDR2 are MNHNS and SASEGT. The CDR3 is 14 amino acids. The V segment lost 7 bases and the J segment 2 bases; nucleotides outside the gene matches: 7. The CDR3 protein is CASKAGIPQETQYF. The CDR3 DNA reads as TGTGCCAGCAAAGCGGGGATACCTCAAGAGACCCAGTACTTC.

The genes are TRBV4-1 and TRBJ2-5; the match to TRBD1 covers 8 bases. The length of the CDR3 is 14 residues. The junction had 4 bases not matched to a gene; V was cut back by 3 bases and J by 4 bases. Germline values: CDR1 MGHRA, CDR2 YSYEKL. CDR3 in amino acids: CASSQTGVGETQYF. CDR3 DNA: TGCGCCAGCAGCCAGACAGGGGTGGGAGAGACCCAGTACTTC.

The CDR3, as DNA: TGTGCCTCGGTGGAATGGGGGTGCACCTTC. Translating gives CASVEWGCTF. The genes are TRBV12-3 or TRBV12-4 and TRBJ1-2; D possibly corresponds to TRBD1 (5 bases). With 11 bases removed from V and 13 bases from J, the gap between germline ends came to 17 bases. This CDR3 is built from 10 residues.

This rearrangement joins TRBV20-1 to TRBJ2-7, with TRBD2 matching over 11 bases. CDR1 DFQATT and CDR2 SNEGSKA come from the germline V gene (reference sequence). CDR3 length: 14 amino acids. The V segment lost 5 bases and the J segment 5 bases; nucleotides outside the gene matches: 8. The CDR3 bases are TGCAGTGCTCGGCATAGCGGGGGGGCTGACGAGCAGTACTTC. It specifies CSARHSGGADEQYF.

This clonotype was picked up a small number of times. The chain uses TRBV5-5 and TRBJ2-5; 7 nucleotides align to TRBD2. The CDR3 runs to 14 residues. Germline assignment: CDR1 SGHKS and CDR2 YYEKEE (reference sequence). V dropped 5 bases and J dropped 3; count of bases not matched to a gene: 7. Here the CDR3 reads CASSRGLVEETQYF. In DNA form, the CDR3 reads TGTGCCAGCAGTAGAGGACTAGTCGAAGAGACCCAGTACTTC.

The chain is built from TRBV6-2 or TRBV6-3 and TRBJ1-2, with 9 positions matching TRBD1. V was pared by 7 bases and J by 3 bases, with 9 bases of the junction left unmatched. CDR1 is MNHEY and CDR2 is SVGEGT in the germline V gene. CDR3 size: 15 residues. As DNA, the CDR3 is TGTGCCAGCAACTTCCTACAGGGGGCTGACTATGGCTACACCTTC. Translating it yields CASNFLQGADYGYTF.

This clonotype was counted once. The chain recombines TRBV6-5 with TRBJ2-7; D call uncertain. The CDR3 loop spans 13 amino acids. V was cut by 2 bases and J by 3 bases, with 8 bases left in between. CDR1 is MNHEY, CDR2 SVGAGI, per germline. The CDR3 here is CASSYGKVYEQYF. The CDR3 DNA reads TGTGCCAGCAGTTACGGGAAGGTCTACGAGCAGTACTTC.

The rearrangement links TRBV6-1 to TRBJ2-7; 7 nucleotides align to TRBD2. Germline lookup yields CDR1 MNHNS and CDR2 SASEGT. The CDR3 runs 15 residues. With V trimmed by 7 bases and J by 2 bases, 11 bases remained unmatched. CDR3 sequence reads: CASTQGAGRAYEQYF. The CDR3 DNA is TGTGCCAGCACCCAAGGCGCGGGGAGGGCCTACGAGCAGTACTTC.

The table lists this clonotype with many counts. The gene calls are TRBV12-3 or TRBV12-4 and TRBJ1-2; no clear D gene. V was cut by 1 base and J by 8 bases, with 11 bases left in between. This CDR3 is built from 13 residues. DNA of the CDR3: TGTGCCAGCAGTTTAGGTGGAGGTTTCGGCTACACCTTC. Translation: CASSLGGGFGYTF.

At least ten counts were recorded for this clonotype. The chain carries TRBV19 and TRBJ2-2; D uncertain. Trimming cost V 5 bases and J 6 bases, with 13 bases left between them. In germline, CDR1 is LNHDA, CDR2 SQIVND (reference sequence). The CDR3 runs 14 residues. CDR3 coding DNA: TGTGCCAGTAGTTCCCTCGCCCGTCCCGGGGAGCTGTTTTTT. It is translated as CASSSLARPGELFF.

The chain employs TRBV2 and TRBJ2-5, with TRBD1 matching over 7 bases. The V gene's germline CDR1 is SNHLY and CDR2 FYNNEI. The CDR3 runs 12 residues. V was clipped by 8 bases and J by 3 bases; unmatched bases: 3. CDR3 nucleotides: TGTGCCAGCCTCGGGACAGAAGAGACCCAGTACTTC. It codes for CASLGTEETQYF. Combining the CDR3 with reference TRBV2 and TRBJ2-5 gives the whole variable domain EPEVTQTPSHQVTQMGQEVILRCVPISNHLYFYWYRQILGQKVEFLVSFYNNEISEKSEIFDDQFSVERPDGSNFTLKIRSTKLEDSAMYFCASLGTEETQYFGPGTRLLVL.